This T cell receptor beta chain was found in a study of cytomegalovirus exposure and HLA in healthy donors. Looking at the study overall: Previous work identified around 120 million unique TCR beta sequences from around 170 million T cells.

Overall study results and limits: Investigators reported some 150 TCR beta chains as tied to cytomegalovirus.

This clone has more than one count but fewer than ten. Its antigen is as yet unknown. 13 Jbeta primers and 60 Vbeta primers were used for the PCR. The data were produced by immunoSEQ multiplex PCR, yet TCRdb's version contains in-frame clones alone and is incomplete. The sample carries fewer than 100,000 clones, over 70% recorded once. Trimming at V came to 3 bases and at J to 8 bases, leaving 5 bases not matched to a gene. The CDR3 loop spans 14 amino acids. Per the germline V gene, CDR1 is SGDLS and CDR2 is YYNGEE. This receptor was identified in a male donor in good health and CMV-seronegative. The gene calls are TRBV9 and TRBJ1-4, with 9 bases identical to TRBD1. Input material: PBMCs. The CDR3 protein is CASSARQGGEKLFF. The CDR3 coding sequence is TGTGCCAGCAGCGCCCGACAGGGGGGCGAAAAACTGTTTTTT.